This T cell receptor beta chain was identified in a study of T cell responses to AZD1222 COVID-19 vaccine. Remarks on this clone: Antigen unknown.

The analysis combined second doses at about 4 or about 12 weeks. Repertoires were generated with immunoSEQ multiplex PCR, while TCRdb's copy carries only in-frame clones and drops some. The table lists 150,000 to 200,000 clones, roughly 92% of them singletons. Whole-study findings and limits: Vaccination with two AZD1222 doses was followed by a rise in Spike-specific TCR breadth and depth. Repertoires were obtained solely post-peak T cell response. Reportedly, nearly half of unique spike TCRs recognized epitopes outside B.1.351/B.1.1.7 mutations.

CDR3 length: 18 amino acids. The V end was cut by 3 bases, the J end by 2 bases, with 22 bases between. CDR1 and CDR2 from the germline V gene are MDHEN and SYDVKM. The sample consisted of peripheral blood, taken 28 days after the second AZD1222 dose. The V call is TRBV28, the J call TRBJ1-2, with D perhaps matching TRBD1 (5 bases). The source of this sequence is an adult who received the AZD1222 COVID-19 vaccine. Here the CDR3 DNA reads TGTGCCAGCAGTTTCCCTCCAGCCCTGGGACGGAACAACTATGGCTACACCTTC. Translation gives CASSFPPALGRNNYGYTF.